A single T cell receptor beta chain is shown here with its context. This clone was seen once. The antigen this receptor binds is unknown. No qualities accompany the bases; no much larger clone lies one base away. The data are from a study of blood T cell repertoires in COVID-19 (dated by TCRdb to the early 2020s). Turning to the overall study: Collaborator samples came from the United States, Italy and Spain and covered acute and convalescent phases of COVID-19. The material from the prospective study consisted of cDNA or gDNA derived from T cells, B-cell-depleted T cells, or PBMCs. Subjects who had been exposed to COVID-19, were actively infected with it, or had recovered from it provided the deeply sampled blood TCRbeta repertoires that made up the dataset. The repertoires were released in a freely available public database meant as a resource for research on the immune response to SARS-CoV-2. Samples were obtained from the ongoing ImmuneRACE study (first 160 participants) and from some 1,300 subjects provided by 6 global collaborators. Sample metadata almost always included a de-identified subject ID, COVID-19 status, age in years and sex. HLA class I and class II types, where available, came from metadata supplied by the sample provider rather than from assay-based typing. Paper-wide results and their limitations: Clinical and demographic metadata were provided uncurated, with the amount varying by source and participant.

Collaborating institutions collected whole blood in K2EDTA tubes following their own protocols. Collaborator samples were shipped for TCRbeta analysis as frozen whole blood, isolated PBMCs, or DNA extracted from either sample type. TCRbeta CDR3 regions were amplified from genomic DNA by means of the immunoSEQ Assay, a bias-controlled multiplex PCR. For the original study's pipeline: The number of nucleated cells in each sample was estimated by amplification of reference gene primers within the assay. To quantify the absolute abundance of each unique TCRbeta CDR3 rearrangement, sequence reads were collapsed and filtered. For each sample, productive Simpson clonality was calculated as the square root of Simpson's diversity index over productive rearrangements. TCRdb took this table from immuneACCESS and kept in-frame rearrangements with V and J called. Such tables lack part of the clones; where checked against another copy, unresolved V genes explain under half of the gap, and the rest is unexplained. The V and J calls and clone size are taken from that table; D and trimming were inferred from the DNA. The sample includes over 150,000 clones, with approximately 82% observed a single time. The ten largest account for approximately 6.9% of the sample.

The sample consisted of peripheral blood. The sequence was collected from a human donor with acute or convalescent COVID-19. The donor label of this sample is uncertain.

The DNA is TGTGCCAGCGTCCGGGAAGGCTCAGGGGTGAACACTGAAGCTTTCTTT. It specifies CASVREGSGVNTEAFF. This sequence uses TRBV7-8 and TRBJ1-1; the D segment could be TRBD1, given 6 matching bases. The CDR3 runs 16 residues from the cysteine to the phenylalanine. The only DNA kept is the CDR3, 48 bases in frame from the first base. The germline V gene encodes CDR1 SGHVS and CDR2 FQNEAQ. Trimming takes 8 bases from V and 0 bases from J, and the germline ends sit 19 bases apart.